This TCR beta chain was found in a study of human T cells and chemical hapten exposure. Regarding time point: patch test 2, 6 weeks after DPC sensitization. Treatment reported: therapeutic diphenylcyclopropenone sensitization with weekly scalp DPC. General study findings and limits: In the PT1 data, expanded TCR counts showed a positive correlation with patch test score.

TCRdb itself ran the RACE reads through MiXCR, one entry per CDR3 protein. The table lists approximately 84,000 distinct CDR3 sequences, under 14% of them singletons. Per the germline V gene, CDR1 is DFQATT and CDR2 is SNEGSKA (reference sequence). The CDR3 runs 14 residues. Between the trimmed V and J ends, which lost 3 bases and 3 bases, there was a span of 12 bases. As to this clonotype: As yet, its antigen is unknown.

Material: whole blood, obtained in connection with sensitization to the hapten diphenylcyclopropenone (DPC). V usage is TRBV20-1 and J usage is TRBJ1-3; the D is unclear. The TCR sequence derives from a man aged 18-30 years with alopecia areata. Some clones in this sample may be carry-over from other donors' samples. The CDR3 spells CSAREIRDGNTIYF. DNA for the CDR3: TGCAGTGCTAGGGAGATAAGGGATGGAAACACCATATATTTT.